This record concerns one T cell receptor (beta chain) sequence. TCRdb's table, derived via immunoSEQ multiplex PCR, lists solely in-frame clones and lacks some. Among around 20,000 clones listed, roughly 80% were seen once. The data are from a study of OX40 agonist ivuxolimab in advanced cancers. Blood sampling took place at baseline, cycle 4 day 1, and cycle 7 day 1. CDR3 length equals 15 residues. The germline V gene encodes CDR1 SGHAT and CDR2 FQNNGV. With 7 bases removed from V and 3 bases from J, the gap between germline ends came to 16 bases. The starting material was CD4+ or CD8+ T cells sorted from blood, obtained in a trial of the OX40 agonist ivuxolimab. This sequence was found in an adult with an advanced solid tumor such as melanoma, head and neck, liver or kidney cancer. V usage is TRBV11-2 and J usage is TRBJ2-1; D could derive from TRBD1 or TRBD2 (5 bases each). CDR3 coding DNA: TGTGCCAGCACCCTCCTTAATGGGGGCTACAATGAGCAGTTCTTC. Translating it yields CASTLLNGGYNEQFF. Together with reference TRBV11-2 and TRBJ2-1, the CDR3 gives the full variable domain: EAGVAQSPRYKIIEKRQSVAFWCNPISGHATLYWYQQILGQGPKLLIQFQNNGVVDDSQLPKDRFSAERLKGVDSTLKIQPAKLEDSAVYLCASTLLNGGYNEQFFGPGTRLTVL.